The 10 T cell receptor beta chains in this list originate from one sample, sequenced in a study of shared clonotypes between healthy human individuals. The protocol was immunoSEQ multiplex PCR, while the TCRdb copy is restricted to in-frame clones and leaves out a portion. The data hold under 1,900,000 clones, with 98% observed a single time. The sample comprised naive CD4+ T cells sorted from blood. Subset of the sample: CD45RA+ positively selected. These receptors were collected from a man aged 25 to 45 in good health.

This clone has only one observation. The chain links TRBV9 to TRBJ2-1; 7 bases are shared with TRBD2. The V gene's germline CDR1 is SGDLS and CDR2 YYNGEE. Losses at the gene ends were 0 bases for V and 1 base for J; bases not matched to a gene: 1. The CDR3 has 15 residues. In DNA form, the CDR3 reads TGTGCCAGCAGCGTAGAGCGGGAATCCTACAATGAGCAGTTCTTC. Its protein is CASSVERESYNEQFF.

J is TRBJ2-3 and V is TRBV19, with 7 bases aligning to TRBD1. Trimming cost V 5 bases and J 1 base; bases outside gene matches: 21. Germline assignment: CDR1 LNHDA and CDR2 SQIVND (reference sequence). The CDR3 runs to 20 residues. The chain's CDR3 is CASSPGRLRTGQTRTDTQYF. DNA of the CDR3: TGTGCCAGTAGTCCAGGTAGGCTCCGGACAGGACAAACCCGCACAGATACGCAGTATTTT.

The chain combines TRBV5-4 with TRBJ1-2; D gene unclear. V was cut by 4 bases and J by 3 bases, with 16 bases left in between. This CDR3 comprises 15 residues. Germline CDR1 and CDR2: SGHNT and YYREEE (reference sequence). In DNA form, the CDR3 reads TGTGCCAGCAGCAGGAGGGAGGTAGCCTACTATGGCTACACCTTC. Protein: CASSRREVAYYGYTF.

The chain employs TRBV9 and TRBJ2-2; 12 bases match TRBD2. J lost 4 bases, V lost 3 bases, and 4 bases had no gene match. Germline values: CDR1 SGDLS, CDR2 YYNGEE. The CDR3 contains 16 residues. The CDR3 is CASSGGLAGITGELFF. The CDR3 DNA is TGTGCCAGCAGCGGGGGACTAGCGGGTATCACCGGGGAGCTGTTTTTT.

A note on this clone: The identical CDR3 is also encoded by other nucleotide sequences in the sample. The chain uses TRBV27 and TRBJ2-7, with D possibly called TRBD1 or TRBD2 (5 bases each). CDR1 is MNHEY, CDR2 SMNVEV, per germline (reference sequence). This CDR3 contains 12 residues. The ends were cut back, 3 bases at V and 6 bases at J, with 9 bases in the middle. The CDR3 DNA follows: TGTGCCAGCAGTTTTCGGGGCGGCGAGCAGTACTTC. Its translation: CASSFRGGEQYF.

The chain joins TRBV7-2 to TRBJ2-1; 7 positions agree with TRBD2. The CDR3 has 13 amino acids. Trimming at V came to 5 bases and at J to 5 bases, leaving 3 bases not matched to a gene. Per the germline V gene, CDR1 is SGHTA and CDR2 is FQGNSA. The CDR3 sequence: CASSLLADNEQFF. CDR3 bases: TGTGCCAGCAGCCTCCTAGCGGACAATGAGCAGTTCTTC.

This clone showed up just once. J is TRBJ2-1 and V is TRBV6-5, with D tentatively TRBD2 (6 bases). V was pared by 7 bases and J by 0 bases, with 10 bases between. From germline, CDR1 is MNHEY and CDR2 SVGAGI. The CDR3 is made up of 14 amino acids. This CDR3 is CASNSGGSYNEQFF. DNA for the CDR3: TGTGCCAGCAACTCCGGGGGCTCCTACAATGAGCAGTTCTTC.

The genes are TRBV10-3 and TRBJ2-6; D tentatively reads TRBD1 or TRBD2 (6 bases each). The germline V gene has CDR1 ENHRY and CDR2 SYGVKD. With 4 bases removed from V and 1 base from J, the gap between germline ends came to 14 bases. This CDR3 spans 17 amino acids. DNA for the CDR3: TGTGCCATCAGTGGGCCGGGGGCAGGATCTGGGGCCAACGTCCTGACTTTC. This codes for CAISGPGAGSGANVLTF.

The CDR3 protein is CATTPGWAQPQHF. CDR3 nucleotide sequence: TGTGCCACCACGCCGGGGTGGGCTCAGCCCCAGCATTTT. The chain couples TRBV15 to TRBJ1-5; D unclear. Germline loops: CDR1 LNHNV, CDR2 YYDKDF (reference sequence). This CDR3 region has 13 residues. V was shortened by 7 bases and J by 6 bases, with 13 bases between the two germline ends.

V and J are TRBV5-1 and TRBJ2-1, with D perhaps TRBD2 (5 bases). CDR3 length: 15 amino acids. Trimming stripped 2 bases from V and 6 bases from J, with 15 bases between. Germline assignment: CDR1 SGHRS and CDR2 YFSETQ. The CDR3 loop is CASSLRTSIGNEQFF. CDR3 nucleotides: TGCGCCAGCAGCTTAAGGACTTCGATTGGCAATGAGCAGTTCTTC.